Below are 29 T cell receptor beta chains sequenced from a single sample in a study of T cells after yellow fever vaccination. TCRdb re-derived calls from the 5' RACE reads in MiXCR, one entry per CDR3 protein. The sample consists of roughly 300,000 distinct CDR3 sequences, around 6.8% of them appearing once. The sample consisted of PBMCs, taken roughly seven weeks after the first yellow fever vaccination. These receptors came from a man aged 18 to 30 who received the YFV17D yellow fever vaccine.

This rearrangement joins TRBV6-5 to TRBJ2-7; D remains unclear. Germline loops: CDR1 MNHEY, CDR2 SVGAGI. The CDR3 is 13 amino acids. V was trimmed by 0 bases and J by 6 bases, leaving 9 bases between them. The CDR3 here is CASSYSLVGEQYF. The DNA of the CDR3 is TGTGCCAGCAGTTACTCCCTCGTGGGCGAGCAGTACTTC.

This clonotype was detected many times. The chain combines TRBV5-1 with TRBJ2-1, with a possible D match to TRBD2 (6 bases). In germline, CDR1 is SGHRS, CDR2 YFSETQ. Trimming stripped 2 bases from V and 3 bases from J, with 9 bases between. The CDR3 totals 14 residues. CDR3 coding DNA: TGCGCCAGCAGCTTCGAGACTAGCTACAATGAGCAGTTCTTC. Translation gives CASSFETSYNEQFF. Full variable domain (missing parts from reference TRBV5-1 and TRBJ2-1): KAGVTQTPRYLIKTRGQQVTLSCSPISGHRSVSWYQQTPGQGLQFLFEYFSETQRNKGNFPGRFSGRQFSNSRSEMNVSTLELGDSALYLCASSFETSYNEQFFGPGTRLTVL.

This clonotype was detected only a few times. J is TRBJ2-4 and V is TRBV25-1; 7 nucleotides agree with TRBD1. CDR3 length: 16 amino acids. V lost 6 bases to trimming and J lost 1 base; unmatched junction nucleotides: 9. The V gene's germline CDR1 is MGHDK and CDR2 SYGVNS. CDR3 amino acids: CASSGQDGEAKNIQYF. CDR3 nucleotides: TGTGCCAGCAGCGGACAGGATGGTGAGGCCAAAAACATTCAGTACTTC. Full variable domain (missing parts from reference TRBV25-1 and TRBJ2-4): EADIYQTPRYLVIGTGKKITLECSQTMGHDKMYWYQQDPGMELHLIHYSYGVNSTEKGDLSSESTVSRIRTEHFPLTLESARPSHTSQYLCASSGQDGEAKNIQYFGAGTRLSVL.

The chain recombines TRBV4-3 with TRBJ2-4; 8 nucleotides match TRBD1. The V and J ends lost 0 bases and 3 bases, in that order; junction bases with no gene match: 7. Per germline, CDR1 LGHNA and CDR2 YSLEER. The CDR3 contains 17 residues. For the CDR3, the DNA is TGCGCCAGCAGCCAAGACGGGGCAGGGGGCCTCAAAAACATTCAGTACTTC. This encodes CASSQDGAGGLKNIQYF.

This clonotype turned up a few times. The chain joins TRBV3-1 to TRBJ2-3; 10 bases line up with TRBD2. There are 17 residues in the CDR3. The germline V gene has CDR1 LGHDT and CDR2 YNNKEL (reference sequence). V trimming: 2 bases; J trimming: 6 bases; junction bases outside the gene matches: 11. CDR3 bases: TGTGCCAGCAGCCAAAAGTCTGGAGCGGGGGGGTTTGATACGCAGTATTTT. Amino acids: CASSQKSGAGGFDTQYF.

This chain joins TRBV7-3 and TRBJ1-1; perhaps TRBD1 as D (6 bases). V was cut by 1 base and J by 1 base, with 28 bases left in between. CDR1 and CDR2 from the germline V gene are SGHTA and FQGTGA. The CDR3 consists of 21 residues. CDR3 coding DNA: TGTGCCAGCAGCTTAAGGTTCGGCAGGGGTGCCCCGTCCCCAACGAACACTGAAGCTTTCTTT. Translation: CASSLRFGRGAPSPTNTEAFF. Combining the CDR3 with reference TRBV7-3 and TRBJ1-1 gives the whole variable domain GAGVSQTPSNKVTEKGKYVELRCDPISGHTALYWYRQSLGQGPEFLIYFQGTGAADDSGLPNDRFFAVRPEGSVSTLKIQRTERGDSAVYLCASSLRFGRGAPSPTNTEAFFGQGTRLTVV.

This clonotype was counted only a few times. The chain joins TRBV10-2 to TRBJ1-2; tentatively, D is TRBD1 (5 bases). Looked up from germline, CDR1 is WSHSY and CDR2 is SAAADI. The CDR3 sequence is 17 residues long. The V end was cut by 6 bases, the J end by 3 bases, with 23 bases between. The CDR3 nucleotides read TGCGCCAGCAGCCCAACTCGACGGGGGACTGAGGACTATGGCTACACCTTC. This encodes CASSPTRRGTEDYGYTF.

A few counts support this clonotype. The chain carries TRBV12-3 or TRBV12-4 and TRBJ1-4; 12 bases line up with TRBD1. The CDR3 totals 16 residues. The ends lost 6 bases at V and 5 bases at J; junction bases unmatched: 7. Here the CDR3 DNA reads TGTGCCAGCAGGGACCGGGACAGGGGGCAGAATGAAAAACTGTTTTTT. It yields the protein CASRDRDRGQNEKLFF.

The sample holds a few counts of this clonotype. The chain carries TRBV6-1 and TRBJ2-7, with TRBD2 identical over 8 bases. V lost 6 bases, J lost 0 bases, and 4 bases stayed unmatched. Germline lookup yields CDR1 MNHNS and CDR2 SASEGT. This CDR3 spans 14 amino acids. In DNA, the CDR3 is TGTGCCAGCAGCCGGGGGGGTAACTCCTACGAGCAGTACGTC. Translating gives CASSRGGNSYEQYV.

This sequence joins TRBV30 and TRBJ2-7; weak D call: TRBD1 (6 bases). Trimming pared 3 bases from V and 3 bases from J, leaving 12 bases between. This CDR3 is 13 amino acids long. Germline CDR1 and CDR2: GTSNPN and SVGIG (reference sequence). CDR3 amino acids: CAWSEGHNYEQYF. CDR3 nucleotide sequence: TGTGCCTGGAGCGAGGGACACAACTACGAGCAGTACTTC.

The chain combines TRBV19 with TRBJ2-7; D possibly corresponds to TRBD1 (6 bases). Germline assignment: CDR1 LNHDA and CDR2 SQIVND (reference sequence). V shed 5 bases and J shed 0 bases, with 14 bases lying between them. This CDR3 comprises 15 residues. CDR3 in amino acids: CASSPGQYSSYEQYF. DNA of the CDR3: TGTGCCAGTAGTCCCGGACAGTATAGCTCCTACGAGCAGTACTTC. The full variable domain, rest sourced from reference TRBV19 and TRBJ2-7, is DGGITQSPKYLFRKEGQNVTLSCEQNLNHDAMYWYRQDPGQGLRLIYYSQIVNDFQKGDIAEGYSVSREKKESFPLTVTSAQKNPTAFYLCASSPGQYSSYEQYFGPGTRLTVT.

This clonotype was found a few times. The V gene is TRBV10-3, the J gene TRBJ2-1, with unresolved D. The germline V and J ends were trimmed by 6 bases and 5 bases, with 14 bases remaining between them. CDR3 length equals 14 residues. Germline CDR1 and CDR2: ENHRY and SYGVKD. This chain's CDR3 is CAIRVRADDNEQFF. In DNA, the CDR3 is TGTGCCATCAGAGTCCGGGCAGACGACAATGAGCAGTTCTTC.

The rearrangement links TRBV4-3 to TRBJ2-2; 7 positions match TRBD2. V was pared by 0 bases and J by 7 bases, with 8 bases of the junction left unmatched. Germline CDR1 and CDR2: LGHNA and YSLEER. The CDR3 is made up of 16 amino acids. The CDR3 here is CASSQDSGVGDGELFF. The CDR3 nucleotides are TGCGCCAGCAGCCAAGACAGCGGGGTAGGGGACGGGGAGCTGTTTTTT.

This clonotype turned up a few times. CDR3 protein: CASTSSRLNTGELFF. Written as DNA, the CDR3 is TGTGCCAGCACCAGCAGTAGGTTGAACACCGGGGAGCTGTTTTTT. V gene TRBV2 combines with J gene TRBJ2-2; D gene ambiguous. CDR3 length: 15 amino acids. The V and J ends lost 7 bases and 1 base respectively, with 13 bases between them. The germline CDR1 and CDR2 sequences are SNHLY and FYNNEI.

This clonotype was observed a handful of times. The chain combines TRBV2 with TRBJ2-4; D is undetermined. Trimming left V 1 base short and J 0 bases short, with 4 bases between. The CDR3 contains 14 residues. CDR1 SNHLY and CDR2 FYNNEI come from the germline V gene. CDR3 coding DNA: TGTGCCAGCAGTGAAGAGCAAGCCAAAAACATTCAGTACTTC. It codes for CASSEEQAKNIQYF. The complete variable domain, with remaining parts taken from reference TRBV2 and TRBJ2-4, reads EPEVTQTPSHQVTQMGQEVILRCVPISNHLYFYWYRQILGQKVEFLVSFYNNEISEKSEIFDDQFSVERPDGSNFTLKIRSTKLEDSAMYFCASSEEQAKNIQYFGAGTRLSVL.

In its sample, this clonotype was seen a few times. The chain couples TRBV14 to TRBJ2-5, with D perhaps TRBD2 (7 bases). V shed 3 bases and J shed 2 bases, with 28 bases lying between them. The CDR3 runs to 20 residues. Looked up from germline, CDR1 is SGHDN and CDR2 is FVKESK. In DNA, the CDR3 is TGTGCCAGCAGCCAGACCCATGCCTACGGGGGGCCCCCGACGCAAGAGACCCAGTACTTC. Amino acid sequence: CASSQTHAYGGPPTQETQYF.

The gene calls are TRBV4-1 and TRBJ1-3, with TRBD1 as a possible D gene (6 bases). Germline CDR1 is MGHRA and CDR2 is YSYEKL. The CDR3 is 15 residues long. V shed 8 bases and J shed 2 bases, with 16 bases lying between them. The CDR3 sequence is CASGRPGTTGNTIYF. The CDR3 nucleotides are TGCGCCAGCGGCCGACCCGGGACAACTGGAAACACCATATATTTT.

In its sample, this clonotype was seen many times. The chain combines TRBV12-3 or TRBV12-4 with TRBJ2-5; D is uncertain. V shed 5 bases and J shed 4 bases, with 20 bases lying between them. The CDR3 totals 16 residues. The CDR3 here is CASSPPGPGTGETQYF. The CDR3 DNA reads as TGTGCCAGCAGTCCCCCCGGGCCTGGAACTGGAGAGACCCAGTACTTC.

V usage is TRBV7-2 and J usage is TRBJ1-2; 7 bases are a match to TRBD1. The V and J ends lost 8 bases and 3 bases, in that order; junction bases with no gene match: 3. This CDR3 region has 12 residues. The germline V gene encodes CDR1 SGHTA and CDR2 FQGNSA. DNA for the CDR3: TGTGCCAGCTCGACAGGGCACTATGGCTACACCTTC. This translates into CASSTGHYGYTF. Complete variable domain (other parts from reference TRBV7-2 and TRBJ1-2): GAGVSQSPSNKVTEKGKDVELRCDPISGHTALYWYRQSLGQGLEFLIYFQGNSAPDKSGLPSDRFSAERTGGSVSTLTIQRTQQEDSAVYLCASSTGHYGYTFGSGTRLTVV.

This clonotype was seen at least ten times. This CDR3 reads CSVGSTGIYGYTF. In DNA form, the CDR3 reads TGCAGCGTAGGGTCCACAGGAATCTATGGCTACACCTTC. The chain recombines TRBV29-1 with TRBJ1-2, with D perhaps TRBD1 (5 bases). Trimming removed 6 bases at V and 4 bases at J, with 15 bases between. From germline, CDR1 is SQVTM and CDR2 ANQGSEA. The CDR3 length is 13 residues.

This clonotype was observed at least ten times. The CDR3 coding sequence is TGTGCCAGCAGCCTTACAGGGGTTCGCACTGAAGCTTTCTTT. Amino acids: CASSLTGVRTEAFF. The chain couples TRBV9 to TRBJ1-1; the match to TRBD1 covers 7 bases. The germline V gene encodes CDR1 SGDLS and CDR2 YYNGEE. The CDR3 length is 14 residues. J lost 4 bases, V lost 4 bases, and 7 bases had no gene match.

The V call is TRBV5-4, the J call TRBJ2-7; perhaps D is TRBD1 or TRBD2 (5 bases each). The ends were cut back, 4 bases at V and 2 bases at J, with 13 bases in the middle. Germline CDR1 and CDR2: SGHNT and YYREEE (reference sequence). This CDR3 has 14 amino acids. The CDR3 DNA follows: TGTGCCAGCAGCGACCGGGACGGAACCTACGAGCAGTACGTC. Its protein product is CASSDRDGTYEQYV.

The V gene is TRBV13, the J gene TRBJ2-7, with 9 positions matching TRBD1. Losses at the gene ends were 4 bases for V and 3 bases for J; bases not matched to a gene: 7. The germline gives CDR1 PRHDT, CDR2 FYEKMQ (reference sequence). The CDR3 is 15 residues long. The CDR3 sequence: CASSSTGGRSYEQYF. As DNA, the CDR3 is TGTGCCAGCAGCTCAACAGGGGGCCGGAGCTACGAGCAGTACTTC.

This sequence joins TRBV20-1 and TRBJ2-2, with D perhaps matching TRBD2 (6 bases). Germline assignment: CDR1 DFQATT and CDR2 SNEGSKA (reference sequence). V lost 6 bases to trimming and J lost 1 base, with 12 bases between them. The length of the CDR3 is 14 residues. This chain's CDR3 is CSANPGENTGELFF. For the CDR3, the DNA is TGCAGTGCGAATCCGGGAGAGAACACCGGGGAGCTGTTTTTT.

The chain recombines TRBV14 with TRBJ1-3; D is ambiguous. V lost 1 base, J lost 0 bases, and 19 bases lay in between. Germline V gene data show CDR1 as SGHDN and CDR2 as FVKESK. The length of the CDR3 is 19 residues. This CDR3 reads CASSQVTVEYRYSGNTIYF. In DNA form, the CDR3 reads TGTGCCAGCAGCCAAGTAACAGTAGAGTACAGATACTCTGGAAACACCATATATTTT.

This clonotype has ten or more counts. The chain combines TRBV7-7 with TRBJ2-1, with TRBD2 matching over 7 bases. The CDR3 is 13 residues long. In germline, CDR1 is SSHAT, CDR2 FNYEAQ (reference sequence). V shed 5 bases, J shed 10 bases, and the junction held 8 bases outside the gene matches. The CDR3 DNA follows: TGTGCCAGCAGCCCCGAGCGGGGCCAGGAGCAGTTCTTC. It is translated as CASSPERGQEQFF. The whole variable domain, filled in from reference TRBV7-7 and TRBJ2-1, reads GAGVSQSPRYKVTKRGQDVTLRCDPISSHATLYWYQQALGQGPEFLTYFNYEAQPDKSGLPSDRFSAERPEGSISTLTIQRTEQRDSAMYRCASSPERGQEQFFGPGTRLTVL.

This clonotype was seen only a few times. The chain combines TRBV4-2 with TRBJ1-6, with 7 bases lining up with TRBD1. CDR1 and CDR2 (germline): LGHNA, YNFKEQ. J lost 6 bases, V lost 2 bases, and 7 bases had no gene match. The CDR3 runs to 16 residues. CDR3 coding DNA: TGTGCCAGCAGCCAACCACAAGGGACAGTTAATTCACCCCTCCACTTT. This codes for CASSQPQGTVNSPLHF.

This clonotype appeared a few times. The chain recombines TRBV7-6 with TRBJ1-1; D is uncertain. The V gene's germline CDR1 is SGHVS and CDR2 FNYEAQ. The CDR3 length is 14 residues. V gave up 1 base and J gave up 1 base, with 7 bases separating them. The CDR3 bases are TGTGCCAGCAGCTTAGACGCAAGGAACACTGAAGCTTTCTTT. It translates to CASSLDARNTEAFF. The full variable domain, in which reference TRBV7-6 and TRBJ1-1 provide the parts outside the CDR3, is GAGVSQSPRYKVTKRGQDVALRCDPISGHVSLYWYRQALGQGPEFLTYFNYEAQQDKSGLPNDRFSAERPEGSISTLTIQRTEQRDSAMYRCASSLDARNTEAFFGQGTRLTVV.

The sample holds many counts of this clonotype. This rearrangement joins TRBV20-1 to TRBJ2-1; D might be TRBD1 (5 bases). Trimming took 6 bases from V and 6 from J, leaving 21 bases between them. The CDR3 covers 15 residues. CDR1 and CDR2 from the germline V gene are DFQATT and SNEGSKA (reference sequence). CDR3 nucleotides: TGCAGTGCCCACATACGCTCCTCCCAGGGCAATGAGCAGTTCTTC. Translated, it gives CSAHIRSSQGNEQFF.